This T cell receptor beta chain was recorded in a study of T cells in Graves' hyperthyroidism and ophthalmopathy. Whole-study context: Before any treatment, at initial diagnosis, peripheral blood was collected.

This clonotype has a handful of counts. What it binds is not known. At least 3 on the Clinical Activity Score was recorded for ophthalmopathy patients, who also had NOSPECS grade at least 4 and duration under 3 months. Study conclusions and caveats: Most expanded thyroid clonotypes above 0.001 also appeared in blood.

The CDR3 runs to 14 residues. Germline values: CDR1 SGHNT, CDR2 YYREEE (reference sequence). Trimming took off 4 bases at V and 5 bases at J, with 15 bases between the two ends. Regions amplified from RNA transcripts were the TCR beta CDR3 regions. The HTBI set primed first-round TCR CDR3 RT-PCR. TCRdb reprocessed the multiplex PCR reads with MiXCR, giving one entry per CDR3 protein. The sample carries 400,000 to 500,000 distinct CDR3 sequences, approximately 15% recorded once. The sample consisted of blood. The rearrangement joins TRBV5-4 to TRBJ1-1; perhaps TRBD1 as D (5 bases). The clonotype was recovered from a man between 18 and 29 years old with Graves' ophthalmopathy. CDR3 DNA: TGTGCCAGCAGCCTCGGGAGGGGAGAGACTGAAGCTTTCTTT. This sequence encodes CASSLGRGETEAFF.